This paragraph reports one T cell receptor beta chain. This receptor's antigen is unknown. No base quality values were provided; no much bigger clone lies one nucleotide off. This entry belongs to a study of blood T cell repertoires in COVID-19 (dated by TCRdb to the early 2020s). At the level of the whole study: Samples covering the acute and convalescent phases of COVID-19 were provided by collaborators in the United States, Italy and Spain. The prospective study material was composed of cDNA or gDNA derived from T cells, B-cell-depleted T cells, or PBMCs. Subjects who had been exposed to COVID-19, were actively infected with it, or had recovered from it provided the deeply sampled blood TCRbeta repertoires that made up the dataset. The repertoires were released in a freely available public database intended as a resource for research on the immune response to SARS-CoV-2. The samples were drawn from the first 160 participants of the ongoing ImmuneRACE study and from some 1,300 subjects provided by 6 global collaborators. The sample metadata nearly always contained a de-identified subject ID, COVID-19 status, age in years and sex. Where HLA class I and class II types were available, the types were taken from metadata supplied by the sample provider, not from assay-based typing. The full study reports these points: The amount of clinical and demographic metadata varied by source and participant and was provided uncurated.

The immunoSEQ Assay, a bias-controlled multiplex PCR, was used to amplify TCRbeta CDR3 regions from genomic DNA. As for the original processing: Nucleated cell counts per sample were estimated from amplification of reference gene primers within the assay. To quantify the absolute abundance of each unique TCRbeta CDR3 rearrangement, sequence reads were collapsed and filtered. Productive Simpson clonality was computed per sample as the square root of Simpson's diversity index over productive rearrangements. TCRdb re-hosts the immuneACCESS table, in-frame sequences only. Its copies lack some clones; in the studies checked, an unresolved V gene accounts for under half of them, and the cause for the rest is not known. V, J and clone size were drawn from that table, and D and trimming were deduced from the DNA. This sample holds approximately 67,000 clones; 80% to 90% were observed only once. The ten largest clones add up to roughly 5.2% of the sample.

The collaborating institutions used their own protocols to collect whole blood in K2EDTA tubes. For TCRbeta analysis, collaborators shipped samples as frozen whole blood, isolated PBMCs, or DNA extracted from either of those sample types. Relative to germline, V is missing 4 bases and J is missing 3 bases, with 5 bases of the junction outside any gene match. The CDR3 measures 14 amino acids from cysteine to phenylalanine. Here the CDR3 DNA is all that survives: 42 bases in frame from base 1. CDR1 and CDR2 were assigned from the germline V gene as SQVTM and ANQGSEA. The source of this sequence is a man over 45 with active COVID-19. Input material: peripheral blood. The rearrangement combines TRBV29-1 with TRBJ2-1, with 8 bases aligning to TRBD2. The CDR3 loop reads CSVAGSGIYNEQFF. The DNA reads as follows: TGCAGCGTTGCTGGTAGCGGGATCTACAATGAGCAGTTCTTC.